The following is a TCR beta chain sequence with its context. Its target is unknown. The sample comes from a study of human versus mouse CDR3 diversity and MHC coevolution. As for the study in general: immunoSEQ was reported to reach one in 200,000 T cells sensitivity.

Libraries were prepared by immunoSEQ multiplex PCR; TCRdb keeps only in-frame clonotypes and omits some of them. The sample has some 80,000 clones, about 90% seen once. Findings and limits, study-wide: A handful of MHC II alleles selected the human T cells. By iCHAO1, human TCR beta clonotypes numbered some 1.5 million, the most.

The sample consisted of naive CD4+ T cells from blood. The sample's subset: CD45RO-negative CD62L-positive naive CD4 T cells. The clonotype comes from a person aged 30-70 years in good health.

The CDR3 is CASGWREGRNEQFF. The CDR3 DNA sequence: TGTGCGTCGGGGTGGCGGGAGGGCCGCAATGAGCAGTTCTTC. The V and J genes are TRBV6-1 and TRBJ2-1; 9 bases line up with TRBD2. Germline V lookup: CDR1 MNHNS, CDR2 SASEGT. CDR3 length: 14 amino acids.